Each of the 20 T cell receptor beta chains below was sequenced from the same sample in a study of blood T cell repertoires in COVID-19. Generated by immunoSEQ multiplex PCR, the TCRdb table keeps only in-frame clones and is missing some. The data contain around 150,000 clones, 80% to 90% of them singletons. Sample: peripheral blood. These receptors originate from a woman aged 55 to 70 who had recovered from COVID-19.

This sequence joins TRBV10-2 and TRBJ2-5; 10 positions match TRBD1. Germline CDR1 and CDR2: WSHSY and SAAADI. The V gene end was trimmed by 5 bases and the J gene end by 9 bases; junction bases not matched to a gene: 15. CDR3 length: 16 residues. CDR3 sequence reads: CASSWTDRGSGYAQYF. CDR3 in DNA: TGCGCCAGCAGTTGGACGGACAGGGGGTCGGGTTACGCCCAGTACTTC.

V and J are TRBV12-3 or TRBV12-4 and TRBJ1-1; the match to TRBD1 covers 7 bases. Germline trimming cut 6 bases from V and 4 bases from J; bases unmatched to any gene: 5. The CDR3 is 13 residues long. CDR3 amino acids: CASSLTGSTEAFF. The CDR3, as DNA: TGTGCCAGCAGCTTGACAGGGAGCACTGAAGCTTTCTTT.

Turning to this clone: It is unclear where the CDR3 begins or ends on the DNA, so no DNA is shown, and the CDR3 is as TCRdb lists it. The chain couples TRBV28 to TRBJ2-3; the DNA was not compared with TRBD1, the D call given in the table. The CDR3 length equals 15 residues, ends included. Germline CDR1 and CDR2: MDHEN and SYDVKM. The CDR3 is CASSFRARGSGTQYF.

The V and J genes are TRBV4-2 and TRBJ1-4, with 8 bases fitting TRBD1. The germline V gene encodes CDR1 LGHNA and CDR2 YNFKEQ. The CDR3 runs to 16 residues. V lost 4 bases to trimming and J lost 0 bases; unmatched junction nucleotides: 4. CDR3 DNA: TGTGCCAGCAGCCCCGGACAGGGAACAACTAATGAAAAACTGTTTTTT. It is translated as CASSPGQGTTNEKLFF.

The rearrangement joins TRBV28 to TRBJ2-7; 11 bases match TRBD1. Unmatched junction bases numbered 10, after V lost 6 bases and J lost 6 bases. Germline CDR1 and CDR2: MDHEN and SYDVKM. This CDR3 has 15 amino acids. As DNA, the CDR3 is TGTGCCAGCAGGAATGGGGGGACAGGGGGTATCGAGCAGTACTTC. Protein: CASRNGGTGGIEQYF.

The rearrangement links TRBV7-3 to TRBJ2-5; 9 bases are a match to TRBD1. Unmatched junction bases numbered 5, after V lost 4 bases and J lost 2 bases. Looked up from germline, CDR1 is SGHTA and CDR2 is FQGTGA. The CDR3 is made up of 15 amino acids. CDR3 region: CASSSGTGSQETQYF. The DNA for the CDR3 is TGTGCCAGCAGCTCAGGGACAGGGAGTCAAGAGACCCAGTACTTC.

The V call is TRBV5-6, the J call TRBJ2-3; 7 bases are a match to TRBD1. V dropped 5 bases and J dropped 3; count of bases not matched to a gene: 9. This CDR3 spans 15 amino acids. Germline V CDR1 and CDR2: SGHDT, YYEEEE. The CDR3 sequence is CASSSQGKATDTQYF. Here the CDR3 DNA reads TGTGCCAGCAGTTCACAGGGGAAGGCTACAGATACGCAGTATTTT.

The chain links TRBV11-2 to TRBJ1-5; TRBD1 agrees at 10 bases. The CDR3 totals 15 residues. V dropped 3 bases and J dropped 6; count of bases not matched to a gene: 5. The germline CDR1 and CDR2 sequences are SGHAT and FQNNGV. The CDR3 DNA reads TGTGCCAGCAGCTTCGGGACAGGGGTTGGTCAGCCCCAGCATTTT. It codes for CASSFGTGVGQPQHF.

DNA of the CDR3: TGTGCCAGCAGTTTAGAGCGGGGGGGCCAGTACTTC. Translating it yields CASSLERGGQYF. The rearrangement uses TRBV28 and TRBJ2-7; TRBD2 matches 10 bases. The CDR3 runs 12 residues. Germline CDR1 reads MDHEN; CDR2 reads SYDVKM. J was trimmed by 10 bases and V by 2 bases; bases with no gene match: 2.

In its sample, this clone was seen once. The rearrangement uses TRBV28 and TRBJ1-4, with D perhaps TRBD1 (6 bases). CDR1 and CDR2 from the germline V gene are MDHEN and SYDVKM. CDR3 length equals 13 residues. The ends were cut back, 5 bases at V and 7 bases at J, with 11 bases in the middle. The DNA of the CDR3 is TGTGCCAGCAGTGAAAACAGGGTTGAAAAACTGTTTTTT. This translates into CASSENRVEKLFF.

J is TRBJ1-1 and V is TRBV28, with D tentatively TRBD1 (6 bases). The germline V gene has CDR1 MDHEN and CDR2 SYDVKM. This CDR3 comprises 13 residues. Deletions cut 4 bases from V and 8 bases from J, with 14 bases between. This CDR3 is CASSSGAPGEAFF. DNA of the CDR3: TGTGCCAGCAGTTCAGGGGCTCCCGGGGAAGCTTTCTTT.

The J gene is TRBJ2-3, the V gene TRBV5-1; 7 bases are a match to TRBD1. The CDR3 covers 14 residues. The J segment lost 5 bases and the V segment lost 4 bases, leaving 7 bases of the junction unmatched. In germline, CDR1 is SGHRS, CDR2 YFSETQ. The CDR3 region is CASSVQGMQDTQYF. The CDR3 coding sequence is TGCGCCAGCAGCGTACAGGGGATGCAAGATACGCAGTATTTT.

J is TRBJ2-1 and V is TRBV7-9; D remains ambiguous. The CDR3 spans 16 residues. Between the trimmed V and J ends, which lost 0 bases and 0 bases, there was a span of 9 bases. Germline V gene lookup returns CDR1 SEHNR and CDR2 FQNEAQ (reference sequence). CDR3 in amino acids: CASSLAVLASYNEQFF. The DNA for the CDR3 is TGTGCCAGCAGCTTAGCGGTCTTAGCCTCCTACAATGAGCAGTTCTTC.

The V gene is TRBV2, the J gene TRBJ1-4, with 7 bases matching TRBD1. This CDR3 comprises 14 residues. V dropped 4 bases and J dropped 8; count of bases not matched to a gene: 7. In germline, CDR1 is SNHLY, CDR2 FYNNEI. This CDR3 reads CASSANRGEEKLFF. CDR3 sequence (DNA): TGTGCCAGCAGTGCTAACAGGGGAGAGGAAAAACTGTTTTTT. Together with reference TRBV2 and TRBJ1-4, the CDR3 gives the full variable domain: EPEVTQTPSHQVTQMGQEVILRCVPISNHLYFYWYRQILGQKVEFLVSFYNNEISEKSEIFDDQFSVERPDGSNFTLKIRSTKLEDSAMYFCASSANRGEEKLFFGSGTQLSVL.

The chain is built from TRBV7-2 and TRBJ2-5, with a tentative D call TRBD1 (6 bases). V lost 4 bases and J lost 3, with 12 bases in between. This CDR3 comprises 14 residues. Germline V gene sequence: CDR1 SGHTA, CDR2 FQGNSA. CDR3 sequence: CASSSSGQKETQYF. CDR3 in DNA: TGTGCCAGCAGCTCAAGTGGACAGAAAGAGACCCAGTACTTC.

The chain has TRBV4-3 and TRBJ2-1; TRBD1 might be the D (5 bases). Germline-derived CDR1 and CDR2 are LGHNA and YSLEER. The CDR3 consists of 14 residues. V gave up 0 bases and J gave up 3 bases, with 6 bases separating them. CDR3 nucleotides: TGCGCCAGCAGCCAAGATCAGGGCTACAATGAGCAGTTCTTC. Translation: CASSQDQGYNEQFF.

The V and J genes are TRBV5-4 and TRBJ1-1; D not certain. V dropped 2 bases and J dropped 0 bases, with 11 bases sitting between them. This CDR3 has 15 residues. Germline V gene data show CDR1 as SGHNT and CDR2 as YYREEE (reference sequence). CDR3 protein: CASSLVPGVNTEAFF. Written as DNA, the CDR3 is TGTGCCAGCAGCTTAGTCCCGGGAGTGAACACTGAAGCTTTCTTT. The variable domain in full, with the rest retrieved from reference TRBV5-4 and TRBJ1-1, is ETGVTQSPTHLIKTRGQQVTLRCSSQSGHNTVSWYQQALGQGPQFIFQYYREEENGRGNFPPRFSGLQFPNYSSELNVNALELDDSALYLCASSLVPGVNTEAFFGQGTRLTVV.

The gene calls are TRBV19 and TRBJ1-2, with 9 positions matching TRBD1. V was pared by 7 bases and J by 3 bases, with 3 bases of the junction left unmatched. Per the germline V gene, CDR1 is LNHDA and CDR2 is SQIVND (reference sequence). The CDR3 length is 13 residues. The CDR3 DNA sequence: TGTGCCAGTAACTGGGACAGGGACTATGGCTACACCTTC. This encodes CASNWDRDYGYTF. The entire variable domain, with the rest obtained from reference TRBV19 and TRBJ1-2, is as follows: DGGITQSPKYLFRKEGQNVTLSCEQNLNHDAMYWYRQDPGQGLRLIYYSQIVNDFQKGDIAEGYSVSREKKESFPLTVTSAQKNPTAFYLCASNWDRDYGYTFGSGTRLTVV.

This clone was picked up many times. The rearrangement links TRBV15 to TRBJ1-6; no clear D. The germline V gene has CDR1 LNHNV and CDR2 YYDKDF (reference sequence). The CDR3 contains 12 residues. V lost 1 base and J 10 bases, leaving 5 bases between the germline ends. The CDR3 region is CATSRVRSPLHF. In DNA form, the CDR3 reads TGTGCCACCAGCAGAGTCAGGTCACCCCTCCACTTT.

The chain has TRBV7-9 and TRBJ2-7; D might be TRBD1 (5 bases). CDR1 is SEHNR and CDR2 is FQNEAQ in the germline V gene (reference sequence). The CDR3 has 15 amino acids. V gave up 2 bases and J gave up 8 bases, with 19 bases separating them. The CDR3 sequence: CASSLQGSNAYQQYF. CDR3 sequence (DNA): TGTGCCAGCAGCTTACAGGGTTCCAATGCCTATCAGCAGTACTTC.